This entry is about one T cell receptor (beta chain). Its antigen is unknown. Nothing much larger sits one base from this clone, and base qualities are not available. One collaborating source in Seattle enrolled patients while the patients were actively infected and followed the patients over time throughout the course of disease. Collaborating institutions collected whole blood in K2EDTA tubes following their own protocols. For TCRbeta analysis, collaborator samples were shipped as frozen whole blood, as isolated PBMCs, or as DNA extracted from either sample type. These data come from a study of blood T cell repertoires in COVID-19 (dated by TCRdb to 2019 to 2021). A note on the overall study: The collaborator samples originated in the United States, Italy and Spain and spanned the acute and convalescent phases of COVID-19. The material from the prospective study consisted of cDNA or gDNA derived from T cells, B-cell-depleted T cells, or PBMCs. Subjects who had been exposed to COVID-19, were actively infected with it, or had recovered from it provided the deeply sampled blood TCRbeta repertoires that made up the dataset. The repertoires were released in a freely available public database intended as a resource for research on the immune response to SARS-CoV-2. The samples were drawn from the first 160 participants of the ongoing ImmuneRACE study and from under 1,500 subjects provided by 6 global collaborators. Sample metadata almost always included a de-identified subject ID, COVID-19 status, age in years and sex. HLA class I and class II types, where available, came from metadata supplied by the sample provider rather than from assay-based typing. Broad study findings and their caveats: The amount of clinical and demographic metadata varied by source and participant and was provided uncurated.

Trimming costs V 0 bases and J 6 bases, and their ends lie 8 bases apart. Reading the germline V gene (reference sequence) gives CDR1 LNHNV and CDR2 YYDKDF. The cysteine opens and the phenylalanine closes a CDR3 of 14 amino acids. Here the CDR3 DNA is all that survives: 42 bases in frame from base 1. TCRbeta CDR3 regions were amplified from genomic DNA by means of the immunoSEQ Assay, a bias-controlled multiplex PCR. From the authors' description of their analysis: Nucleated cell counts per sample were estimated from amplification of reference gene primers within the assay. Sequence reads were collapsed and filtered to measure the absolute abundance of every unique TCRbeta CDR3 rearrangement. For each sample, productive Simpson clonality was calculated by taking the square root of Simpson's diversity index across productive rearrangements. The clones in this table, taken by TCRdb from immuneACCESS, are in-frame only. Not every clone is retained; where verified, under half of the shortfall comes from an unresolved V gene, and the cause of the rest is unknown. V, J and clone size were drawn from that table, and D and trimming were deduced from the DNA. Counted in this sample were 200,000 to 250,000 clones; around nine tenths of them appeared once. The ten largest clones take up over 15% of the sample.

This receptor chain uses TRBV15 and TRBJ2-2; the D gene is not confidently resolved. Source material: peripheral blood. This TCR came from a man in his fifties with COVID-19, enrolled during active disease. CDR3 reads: CATSRDIIAGELFF. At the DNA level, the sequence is TGTGCCACCAGCAGAGATATTATCGCCGGGGAGCTGTTTTTT.